What follows are 27 T cell receptor beta chains derived from one specimen sequenced in a study of T cells in Graves' hyperthyroidism and ophthalmopathy. Researchers took RNA transcripts and amplified the TCR beta CDR3 regions from them. First-round RT-PCR targeting the TCR CDR3 was performed with the HTBI primer set. TCRdb itself ran the multiplex PCR reads through MiXCR, one entry per CDR3 protein. The repertoire holds hundreds of thousands of distinct CDR3 sequences, with roughly 13% as singletons. What was sequenced was blood. The receptors stem from a woman younger than 35 with Graves' hyperthyroidism.

This clonotype was detected ten times or more. V gene TRBV4-1 combines with J gene TRBJ1-3; no definite D call. The length of the CDR3 is 13 residues. Trimming shortened V by 1 base and J by 7 bases, and 8 bases separated the two germline ends. Germline V CDR1 and CDR2: MGHRA, YSYEKL. CDR3 DNA: TGCGCCAGCAGCCAAGTTCACCGGAACACCATATATTTT. This gives the protein CASSQVHRNTIYF.

J is TRBJ1-1 and V is TRBV7-3; a possible D gene is TRBD1 (5 bases). The CDR3 runs to 15 residues. V dropped 5 bases and J dropped 7 bases, with 20 bases sitting between them. In germline, CDR1 is SGHTA, CDR2 FQGTGA. The CDR3 reads CASSPTRQGVGEAFF. The CDR3 bases are TGTGCCAGCAGCCCTACCAGGCAGGGTGTCGGTGAAGCTTTCTTT.

This clonotype came up a few times. This CDR3 is CASSQDGGRLVALHF. The DNA of the CDR3 is TGCGCCAGCAGCCAAGATGGGGGTCGCTTGGTGGCCCTCCACTTT. The J gene is TRBJ1-6, the V gene TRBV4-1; weak D call: TRBD1 (5 bases). The germline gives CDR1 MGHRA, CDR2 YSYEKL. This CDR3 comprises 15 residues. V lost 0 bases, J lost 14 bases, and 17 bases lay in between.

This clonotype appeared many times. The chain carries TRBV24-1 and TRBJ2-2; tentative D call: TRBD1 (6 bases). The germline V and J ends were trimmed by 3 bases and 2 bases, with 15 bases remaining between them. The germline V gene has CDR1 KGHDR and CDR2 SFDVKD. This CDR3 contains 17 residues. The chain's CDR3 is CATSDSQGQINTGELFF. CDR3 DNA sequence: TGTGCCACCAGTGATAGTCAAGGACAGATAAACACCGGGGAGCTGTTTTTT.

The chain couples TRBV20-1 to TRBJ2-1; maybe TRBD1 (5 bases). The J call is in doubt because the DNA end fits TRBJ2-7 better. The germline V gene has CDR1 DFQATT and CDR2 SNEGSKA (reference sequence). The CDR3 totals 12 residues. CDR3 in DNA: TGCAGTGCTGGCGGACACGGCAATGAGCAGTACTTC. Its translation: CSAGGHGNEQYF.

The table lists this clonotype with many counts. The rearrangement uses TRBV6-1 and TRBJ2-1, with D unclear. The CDR3 loop spans 13 amino acids. V gave up 5 bases and J gave up 6 bases, with 11 bases separating them. The germline gives CDR1 MNHNS, CDR2 SASEGT. This CDR3 reads CASSRTVGNEQFF. CDR3 sequence (DNA): TGTGCCAGCAGTCGGACCGTTGGCAATGAGCAGTTCTTC.

This clonotype appeared many times. This chain links TRBV10-3 with TRBJ1-6; 10 bases line up with TRBD1. J gave up 7 bases and V 7 bases, and 1 base lay outside the gene matches. The CDR3 sequence is 13 residues long. CDR1 and CDR2 (germline): ENHRY, SYGVKD. The CDR3 DNA sequence: TGTGCCATCAAGACAGGGGGCAATTCACCCCTCCACTTT. Translating it yields CAIKTGGNSPLHF.

The chain uses TRBV20-1 and TRBJ2-7, with D possibly TRBD1 on 8 matching bases. Trimming took off 8 bases at V and 6 bases at J, with 17 bases between the two ends. This CDR3 region has 12 residues. Germline CDR1 is DFQATT and CDR2 is SNEGSKA (reference sequence). DNA for the CDR3: TGCAGTCAGGGGGCGGGAGTGGGCGAGCAGTACTTC. This gives the protein CSQGAGVGEQYF.

This clonotype has ten or more counts. The rearrangement joins TRBV12-3 or TRBV12-4 to TRBJ2-7; TRBD1 matches 9 bases. The CDR3 loop spans 16 amino acids. V lost 6 bases, J lost 5 bases, and 14 bases stayed unmatched. The CDR3, as DNA: TGTGCCAGCAGCACCGGTGTCACAGGGGGCTTGCACGAGCAGTACTTC. Translating gives CASSTGVTGGLHEQYF.

The V and J genes are TRBV20-1 and TRBJ2-5, with D perhaps TRBD2 (6 bases). The CDR3 spans 16 residues. The germline V gene encodes CDR1 DFQATT and CDR2 SNEGSKA (reference sequence). Trimming took off 0 bases at V and 5 bases at J, with 19 bases between the two ends. CDR3 region: CSAREMGGRAGETQYF. The CDR3 DNA reads as TGCAGTGCTAGAGAGATGGGGGGACGGGCGGGGGAGACCCAGTACTTC.

The chain carries TRBV6-5 and TRBJ2-7, with TRBD1 matching 9 bases. CDR1 and CDR2 (germline): MNHEY, SVGAGI. The CDR3 contains 17 residues. The trim removed 0 bases at V and 3 bases at J, leaving 9 bases unmatched. The CDR3 protein is CASSYSTKQGAGYEQYF. For the CDR3, the DNA is TGTGCCAGCAGTTACTCAACAAAACAGGGGGCCGGCTACGAGCAGTACTTC.

This clonotype was counted many times. V gene TRBV5-6 combines with J gene TRBJ2-7; D might be TRBD1 (6 bases). The CDR3 sequence is 11 residues long. Germline V CDR1 and CDR2: SGHDT, YYEEEE. The V end was cut by 4 bases, the J end by 8 bases, with 10 bases between. CDR3: CASSRGGKQYF. CDR3 bases: TGTGCCAGCAGCCGAGGGGGTAAGCAGTACTTC. Using reference TRBV5-6 and TRBJ2-7 for the parts outside the CDR3, the full variable domain is DAGVTQSPTHLIKTRGQQVTLRCSPKSGHDTVSWYQQALGQGPQFIFQYYEEEERQRGNFPDRFSGHQFPNYSSELNVNALLLGDSALYLCASSRGGKQYFGPGTRLTVT.

This clonotype has at least ten counts. The CDR3 loop reads CASSYSNLGNEQFF. In DNA, the CDR3 is TGTGCCAGCAGTTACTCGAACTTGGGGAATGAGCAGTTCTTC. The rearrangement links TRBV6-2 or TRBV6-3 to TRBJ2-1, with D unresolved. The V gene lost 0 bases and the J gene lost 7 bases, with 10 bases spanning the gap. CDR1 is MNHEY, CDR2 SVGEGT, per germline. CDR3 size: 14 residues.

This clonotype was observed at least ten times. V usage is TRBV6-1 and J usage is TRBJ2-7, with 10 nucleotides matching TRBD2. J lost 3 bases, V lost 6 bases, and 5 bases had no gene match. The CDR3 consists of 14 residues. Per germline, CDR1 MNHNS and CDR2 SASEGT. CDR3 DNA sequence: TGTGCCAGCAGGACACTAGCGGGGAACTACGAGCAGTACTTC. Translating gives CASRTLAGNYEQYF.

Many counts were recorded for this clonotype. The chain has TRBV7-2 and TRBJ2-7; D assignment may be TRBD1 or TRBD2 (5 bases each). V lost 8 bases to trimming and J lost 0 bases, with 14 bases between them. CDR3 length equals 14 residues. Germline loops: CDR1 SGHTA, CDR2 FQGNSA. CDR3 in amino acids: CASVSEGYSYEQYF. The CDR3 DNA follows: TGTGCCAGCGTATCCGAGGGGTACTCCTACGAGCAGTACTTC. Full variable domain (remainder filled in from reference TRBV7-2 and TRBJ2-7): GAGVSQSPSNKVTEKGKDVELRCDPISGHTALYWYRQSLGQGLEFLIYFQGNSAPDKSGLPSDRFSAERTGGSVSTLTIQRTQQEDSAVYLCASVSEGYSYEQYFGPGTRLTVT.

A few counts support this clonotype. The chain links TRBV5-1 to TRBJ1-4; D is unresolved. V lost 0 bases and J 7 bases, leaving 10 bases between the germline ends. Germline CDR1 SGHRS, CDR2 YFSETQ. The CDR3 runs 14 residues. CDR3 in DNA: TGCGCCAGCAGCTTGGGGGGTTCAGTTGAAAAACTGTTTTTT. It encodes CASSLGGSVEKLFF. Full variable domain (remainder filled in from reference TRBV5-1 and TRBJ1-4): KAGVTQTPRYLIKTRGQQVTLSCSPISGHRSVSWYQQTPGQGLQFLFEYFSETQRNKGNFPGRFSGRQFSNSRSEMNVSTLELGDSALYLCASSLGGSVEKLFFGSGTQLSVL.

This clonotype showed up many times. The V gene is TRBV12-3 or TRBV12-4, the J gene TRBJ1-6; no clear D. Trimming cost V 1 base and J 10 bases, with 8 bases left between them. The CDR3 is 13 residues long. The CDR3 coding sequence is TGTGCCAGCAGTTTAGGCCCTAGCTCACCCCTCCACTTT. It encodes CASSLGPSSPLHF.

This clonotype came up many times. This chain connects TRBV20-1 to TRBJ1-2; tentative D call: TRBD1 (6 bases). Deletions cut 1 base from V and 7 bases from J, with 13 bases between. CDR1 is DFQATT and CDR2 is SNEGSKA in the germline V gene (reference sequence). The CDR3 spans 13 residues. As DNA, the CDR3 is TGCAGTGCTAGAGGTGGGACACCGCCTGGCTACACCTTC. Its protein is CSARGGTPPGYTF.

This chain joins TRBV27 and TRBJ2-5, with D perhaps matching TRBD1 (6 bases). There are 14 residues in the CDR3. Germline CDR1 MNHEY, CDR2 SMNVEV (reference sequence). V gave up 6 bases and J gave up 3 bases, with 14 bases separating them. CDR3 residues: CASSQGWKKETQYF. The CDR3 region has the DNA TGTGCCAGCAGCCAGGGGTGGAAGAAAGAGACCCAGTACTTC.

This clonotype has just a few counts. CDR3 in amino acids: CASREGLGNTIYF. The DNA for the CDR3 is TGTGCCAGCCGCGAGGGACTTGGAAACACCATATATTTT. This chain uses TRBV6-2 or TRBV6-3 with TRBJ1-3; D is possibly TRBD1 (5 bases). CDR1 MNHEY and CDR2 SVGEGT come from the germline V gene. Trimming pared 8 bases from V and 3 bases from J, leaving 11 bases between. The CDR3 consists of 13 residues.

This rearrangement joins TRBV3-1 to TRBJ1-2, with D hard to call. Germline V gene lookup returns CDR1 LGHDT and CDR2 YNNKEL (reference sequence). The CDR3 is 14 amino acids. V lost 1 base to trimming and J lost 4 bases, with 10 bases between them. DNA of the CDR3: TGTGCCAGCAGCCAAGGGCCCTATTTCTATGGCTACACCTTC. Protein: CASSQGPYFYGYTF.

This clonotype showed up just a few times. The gene calls are TRBV5-5 and TRBJ1-2, with TRBD1 as a possible D gene (6 bases). Trimming pared 5 bases from V and 0 bases from J, leaving 41 bases between. The germline V gene has CDR1 SGHKS and CDR2 YYEKEE (reference sequence). The CDR3 covers 24 residues. CDR3 sequence (DNA): TGTGCCAGCAGGCCCCCCATGGACAGACGGAAAGCAGCCCCAAGGGGGAGAGCTAACTATGGCTACACCTTC. Its translation is CASRPPMDRRKAAPRGRANYGYTF.

This clonotype showed up many times. The chain couples TRBV3-1 to TRBJ1-2, with D possibly being TRBD1 (5 bases). V lost 1 base to trimming and J lost 0 bases, with 6 bases between them. Germline V CDR1 and CDR2: LGHDT, YNNKEL (reference sequence). This CDR3 spans 14 amino acids. CDR3 sequence (DNA): TGTGCCAGCAGCCAAGCGACAGCTAACTATGGCTACACCTTC. Its protein is CASSQATANYGYTF.

At least ten counts were recorded for this clonotype. The gene calls are TRBV27 and TRBJ1-4; tentative D call: TRBD1 (5 bases). The CDR3 runs to 16 residues. The germline gives CDR1 MNHEY, CDR2 SMNVEV (reference sequence). Trimming removed 5 bases at V and 3 bases at J, with 16 bases between. CDR3 in DNA: TGTGCCAGCAGTCCCGAACCAGGGCTACCTAATGAAAAACTGTTTTTT. Translation gives CASSPEPGLPNEKLFF.

This clonotype has at least ten counts. The chain has TRBV6-1 and TRBJ1-1, with D unresolved. There are 13 residues in the CDR3. Trimming took off 5 bases at V and 10 bases at J, with 17 bases between the two ends. Germline V gene data show CDR1 as MNHNS and CDR2 as SASEGT. The CDR3 bases are TGTGCCAGCAGTTACCACCTAGGACCGCGAGCTTTCTTT. Its protein product is CASSYHLGPRAFF.

This clonotype was recorded at least ten times. The V gene is TRBV20-1, the J gene TRBJ1-2; TRBD1 agrees at 8 bases. CDR1 and CDR2 (germline): DFQATT, SNEGSKA (reference sequence). The CDR3 has 14 amino acids. V lost 3 bases to trimming and J lost 8 bases; unmatched junction nucleotides: 11. CDR3 in amino acids: CSASPNRGLEGYTF. Here the CDR3 DNA reads TGCAGTGCTAGTCCGAACAGGGGGTTGGAAGGCTACACCTTC.

Ten or more counts support this clonotype. This sequence joins TRBV15 and TRBJ2-1; 15 bases are a match to TRBD2. Per germline, CDR1 LNHNV and CDR2 YYDKDF (reference sequence). The V and J ends lost 0 bases and 6 bases, in that order; junction bases with no gene match: 9. This CDR3 comprises 19 residues. The CDR3 loop is CATSRDMVGLAGGFNEQFF. The DNA for the CDR3 is TGTGCCACCAGCAGAGATATGGTTGGACTAGCGGGAGGGTTCAATGAGCAGTTCTTC.